The 14 T cell receptor beta chains reported below all come from one sample, sequenced in a study of blood T cell repertoires in COVID-19. Generated by immunoSEQ multiplex PCR, the TCRdb table keeps only in-frame clones and is missing some. Of about 400,000 clones in the sample, around nine tenths are singletons; the top ten hold roughly 6.6%. Sequenced sample: peripheral blood. The source is a woman in her fifties or sixties with COVID-19, enrolled during active disease.

V gene TRBV5-8 combines with J gene TRBJ1-3; D might be TRBD1 (5 bases). This CDR3 has 16 amino acids. Germline CDR1 and CDR2: SGHTS and YDEGEE. Trimming cost V 1 base and J 4 bases, with 15 bases left between them. CDR3 region: CASSLQQEGLGNTIYF. In nucleotides, the CDR3 is TGTGCCAGCAGCTTGCAACAGGAAGGTTTAGGAAACACCATATATTTT.

This chain uses TRBV5-1 with TRBJ1-1; TRBD1 aligns across 8 bases. V was pared by 0 bases and J by 3 bases, with 7 bases of the junction left unmatched. The V gene's germline CDR1 is SGHRS and CDR2 YFSETQ. The CDR3 sequence is 16 residues long. The CDR3 DNA reads TGCGCCAGCAGCTTGGGCAGGGGGCTGGTGGACACTGAAGCTTTCTTT. It codes for CASSLGRGLVDTEAFF.

The chain is built from TRBV5-8 and TRBJ1-4; tentative D call: TRBD1 (6 bases). This CDR3 region has 12 residues. The V gene's germline CDR1 is SGHTS and CDR2 YDEGEE. With 5 bases removed from V and 11 bases from J, the gap between germline ends came to 13 bases. DNA of the CDR3: TGTGCCAGCAGGGCACAGGGAGGGAAACTGTTTTTT. Its protein product is CASRAQGGKLFF.

The genes are TRBV14 and TRBJ1-1; TRBD1 matches 8 bases. Germline CDR1 and CDR2: SGHDN and FVKESK. This CDR3 comprises 14 residues. After removal of 5 bases from V and 5 bases from J, the junction contained 7 bases not matched to a gene. CDR3: CASSDRGGDTEAFF. The CDR3 DNA reads as TGTGCCAGCAGCGACAGGGGAGGGGATACTGAAGCTTTCTTT. Using reference TRBV14 and TRBJ1-1 for the parts outside the CDR3, the full variable domain is EAGVTQFPSHSVIEKGQTVTLRCDPISGHDNLYWYRRVMGKEIKFLLHFVKESKQDESGMPNNRFLAERTGGTYSTLKVQPAELEDSGVYFCASSDRGGDTEAFFGQGTRLTVV.

This rearrangement joins TRBV10-3 to TRBJ2-1; TRBD1 agrees at 7 bases. The CDR3 extends over 12 amino acids. V lost 9 bases to trimming and J lost 6 bases; unmatched junction nucleotides: 5. Germline CDR1 reads ENHRY; CDR2 reads SYGVKD. CDR3 loop: CAIGAGGNEQFF. The CDR3 DNA sequence: TGTGCCATAGGTGCAGGGGGCAATGAGCAGTTCTTC.

The chain links TRBV30 to TRBJ1-5; a weak D match, TRBD1 (5 bases). Germline V gene lookup returns CDR1 GTSNPN and CDR2 SVGIG (reference sequence). Between the trimmed V and J ends, which lost 6 bases and 3 bases, there was a span of 12 bases. This CDR3 region has 13 residues. CDR3 sequence (DNA): TGTGCCTGCGAGATGGGGCCCAATCAGCCCCAGCATTTT. It codes for CACEMGPNQPQHF.

The chain recombines TRBV6-4 with TRBJ2-3; 13 bases match TRBD2. The CDR3 extends over 17 amino acids. V was clipped by 4 bases and J by 6 bases; unmatched bases: 10. Germline V lookup: CDR1 MRHNA, CDR2 SNTAGT. CDR3 nucleotide sequence: TGTGCCAGCAGTGTTGGGACTAGCGGGGTCTCCGGGGATACGCAGTATTTT. Translation gives CASSVGTSGVSGDTQYF.

As DNA, the CDR3 is TGTGCCAGCTCACCAAGCCAGGGGCCCTACGAGCAGTACTTC. Its translation is CASSPSQGPYEQYF. The V call is TRBV18, the J call TRBJ2-7, with D tentatively TRBD1 (6 bases). Germline V gives CDR1 KGHSH, CDR2 LQKENI. This CDR3 has 14 residues. Trimming stripped 2 bases from V and 2 bases from J, with 10 bases between.

This clone was detected a few times. V usage is TRBV6-1 and J usage is TRBJ1-2; D is ambiguous. CDR1 MNHNS and CDR2 SASEGT come from the germline V gene. V was trimmed by 3 bases and J by 2 bases, leaving 7 bases between them. The CDR3 totals 13 residues. CDR3 sequence reads: CASSETPNYGYTF. DNA of the CDR3: TGTGCCAGCAGTGAGACACCCAACTATGGCTACACCTTC.

The chain links TRBV7-9 to TRBJ1-6; 8 bases match TRBD1. CDR3 length: 17 amino acids. J gave up 0 bases and V 5 bases, and 6 bases lay outside the gene matches. Germline V gene lookup returns CDR1 SEHNR and CDR2 FQNEAQ (reference sequence). CDR3 sequence (DNA): TGTGCCAGCAGCCCCACAGGGGGTTTCTCCTATAATTCACCCCTCCACTTT. Protein sequence: CASSPTGGFSYNSPLHF. The full variable domain, completed using reference TRBV7-9 and TRBJ1-6, is DTGVSQNPRHKITKRGQNVTFRCDPISEHNRLYWYRQTLGQGPEFLTYFQNEAQLEKSRLLSDRFSAERPKGSFSTLEIQRTEQGDSAMYLCASSPTGGFSYNSPLHFGNGTRLTVT.

The chain is built from TRBV15 and TRBJ2-2; D might be TRBD1 (6 bases). CDR1 is LNHNV and CDR2 is YYDKDF in the germline V gene (reference sequence). The CDR3 consists of 15 residues. V shed 3 bases and J shed 1 base, with 9 bases lying between them. The CDR3 reads CATSSSRGNTGELFF. The CDR3 DNA reads as TGTGCCACCAGCAGCTCCAGGGGGAACACCGGGGAGCTGTTTTTT.

This clone was picked up one time. The chain uses TRBV5-8 and TRBJ2-3; D unresolved. The CDR3 is 14 residues long. Trimming removed 0 bases at V and 1 base at J, with 6 bases between. CDR1 is SGHTS and CDR2 is YDEGEE in the germline V gene. In DNA, the CDR3 is TGTGCCAGCAGCTTGGCCCTAGGCACAGATACGCAGTATTTT. This translates into CASSLALGTDTQYF.

The CDR3: CASSVIQGPNTEAFF. DNA for the CDR3: TGCGCCAGCAGCGTAATACAGGGACCGAACACTGAAGCTTTCTTT. This chain joins TRBV5-1 and TRBJ1-1, with D possibly matching TRBD1 (6 bases). V gave up 4 bases and J gave up 1 base, with 14 bases separating them. This CDR3 is built from 15 residues. Per germline, CDR1 SGHRS and CDR2 YFSETQ.

V gene TRBV7-9 combines with J gene TRBJ1-1; D is uncertain. The germline V and J ends were trimmed by 5 bases and 1 base, with 5 bases remaining between them. CDR1 is SEHNR and CDR2 is FQNEAQ in the germline V gene (reference sequence). This CDR3 region has 12 residues. The CDR3 region has the DNA TGTGCCAGCAGCACGGGGAACACTGAAGCTTTCTTT. Its protein is CASSTGNTEAFF.